The 20 T cell receptor beta chains below were found in one sample sequenced in a study of cytomegalovirus exposure and HLA in healthy donors. The data were produced by immunoSEQ multiplex PCR, yet TCRdb's version contains in-frame clones alone and is incomplete. The sample consists of fewer than 150,000 clones, 70% to 90% of them appearing once. Sequencing used PBMCs. Source of these receptors: a man between 18 and 29 years old in good health and CMV-seropositive.

V is TRBV5-1 and J is TRBJ2-3; TRBD1 matches 12 bases. The CDR3 covers 17 residues. The germline CDR1 and CDR2 sequences are SGHRS and YFSETQ. The V gene end was trimmed by 2 bases and the J gene end by 0 bases; junction bases not matched to a gene: 4. DNA for the CDR3: TGCGCCAGCAGCTTTGGGACAGGGGGCAGTAGCACAGATACGCAGTATTTT. Translated, it gives CASSFGTGGSSTDTQYF.

V is TRBV7-9 and J is TRBJ2-1; 7 positions match TRBD2. V shed 1 base and J 15 bases; nucleotides not matched to a gene: 6. The CDR3 is 12 amino acids. Germline CDR1 reads SEHNR; CDR2 reads FQNEAQ (reference sequence). The CDR3 nucleotides are TGTGCCAGCAGCTTAGAGCGGGGAGAGGGGTTCTTC. It codes for CASSLERGEGFF.

The V and J genes are TRBV7-3 and TRBJ2-2; maybe TRBD2 (6 bases). In germline, CDR1 is SGHTA, CDR2 FQGTGA. V lost 6 bases and J 2 bases, leaving 13 bases between the germline ends. There are 15 residues in the CDR3. The CDR3 loop reads CASRSGTLNTGELFF. The CDR3, as DNA: TGTGCCAGCAGGTCCGGGACTCTAAACACCGGGGAGCTGTTTTTT. Combining the CDR3 with reference TRBV7-3 and TRBJ2-2 gives the whole variable domain GAGVSQTPSNKVTEKGKYVELRCDPISGHTALYWYRQSLGQGPEFLIYFQGTGAADDSGLPNDRFFAVRPEGSVSTLKIQRTERGDSAVYLCASRSGTLNTGELFFGEGSRLTVL.

This chain links TRBV5-4 with TRBJ2-6, with D possibly TRBD1 on 5 matching bases. The CDR3 has 14 residues. CDR1 and CDR2 from the germline V gene are SGHNT and YYREEE (reference sequence). V was shortened by 7 bases and J by 0 bases, with 8 bases between the two germline ends. CDR3 nucleotides: TGTGCCAGCTGCAGGGACTCTGGGGCCAACGTCCTGACTTTC. Its protein is CASCRDSGANVLTF. The variable domain in full, completed from reference TRBV5-4 and TRBJ2-6, reads ETGVTQSPTHLIKTRGQQVTLRCSSQSGHNTVSWYQQALGQGPQFIFQYYREEENGRGNFPPRFSGLQFPNYSSELNVNALELDDSALYLCASCRDSGANVLTFGAGSRLTVL.

The V gene is TRBV2, the J gene TRBJ2-3; TRBD1 matches at 7 bases. Germline CDR1 is SNHLY and CDR2 is FYNNEI. After removal of 2 bases from V and 13 bases from J, the junction contained 12 bases not matched to a gene. CDR3 size: 14 residues. CDR3: CASSERGAGGTEYF. The CDR3 nucleotides read TGTGCCAGCAGTGAAAGAGGGGCAGGGGGAACAGAGTATTTT.

The chain employs TRBV15 and TRBJ2-7; 12 bases are shared with TRBD2. With 6 bases clipped from V and 0 bases from J, the junction kept 0 bases outside the gene matches. Germline lookup yields CDR1 LNHNV and CDR2 YYDKDF (reference sequence). CDR3 size: 14 residues. CDR3 bases: TGTGCCACCAGGACTAGCGGGAGCTCCTACGAGCAGTACTTC. As protein: CATRTSGSSYEQYF.

This chain connects TRBV19 to TRBJ2-7; 9 positions match TRBD1. The CDR3 covers 14 residues. The germline V gene has CDR1 LNHDA and CDR2 SQIVND (reference sequence). The V and J ends lost 9 bases and 2 bases, in that order; junction bases with no gene match: 8. CDR3 coding DNA: TGTGCCAGCTCCCGGGACAGGGAACCCTACGAGCAGTACTTC. As protein: CASSRDREPYEQYF.

The table lists this clone with a few counts. CDR3 bases: TGTGCCAGCAGTGCTCAGGGGGCGGACACTGAAGCTTTCTTT. Encoded protein: CASSAQGADTEAFF. This sequence joins TRBV2 and TRBJ1-1; 8 bases are shared with TRBD1. Germline V gives CDR1 SNHLY, CDR2 FYNNEI. The CDR3 totals 14 residues. With 4 bases clipped from V and 3 bases from J, the junction kept 4 bases outside the gene matches.

The chain uses TRBV5-4 and TRBJ2-3; 7 bases are a match to TRBD2. The CDR3 covers 14 residues. Trimming at V came to 3 bases and at J to 2 bases, leaving 3 bases not matched to a gene. The V gene's germline CDR1 is SGHNT and CDR2 YYREEE (reference sequence). The chain's CDR3 is CASSSGTITDTQYF. The CDR3 nucleotides are TGTGCCAGCAGCTCCGGGACTATCACAGATACGCAGTATTTT.

The chain carries TRBV6-5 and TRBJ2-4, with D perhaps TRBD2 (5 bases). This CDR3 comprises 13 residues. V lost 5 bases and J lost 6, with 11 bases in between. Germline CDR1 and CDR2: MNHEY and SVGAGI. DNA of the CDR3: TGTGCCAGCAGTCAGGACGGAGGAAACATTCAGTACTTC. Translating gives CASSQDGGNIQYF.

The V call is TRBV5-1, the J call TRBJ2-1; TRBD1 matches at 8 bases. The CDR3 contains 15 residues. V lost 3 bases and J lost 4; bases outside the gene matches: 6. Germline V gene sequence: CDR1 SGHRS, CDR2 YFSETQ. As DNA, the CDR3 is TGCGCCAGCAGCTCCCGGGACAGGATATACAATGAGCAGTTCTTC. This sequence encodes CASSSRDRIYNEQFF.

The chain has TRBV19 and TRBJ2-1; 9 bases match TRBD2. The CDR3 consists of 19 residues. Germline values: CDR1 LNHDA, CDR2 SQIVND (reference sequence). V lost 0 bases, J lost 3 bases, and 12 bases stayed unmatched. CDR3 amino acids: CASSIEGSGSLSFYNEQFF. The CDR3 nucleotides are TGTGCCAGTAGTATAGAAGGTAGCGGGAGTCTCTCATTCTACAATGAGCAGTTCTTC.

The chain is built from TRBV5-1 and TRBJ1-4, with D possibly matching TRBD1 (5 bases). Germline V gene lookup returns CDR1 SGHRS and CDR2 YFSETQ. The CDR3 covers 13 residues. Trimming removed 9 bases from V and 7 bases from J, with 16 bases in between. CDR3 DNA sequence: TGCGCCACCCGGGGGGGTGGTAGTGAAAAACTGTTTTTT. Its protein product is CATRGGGSEKLFF. Complete variable domain (other parts from reference TRBV5-1 and TRBJ1-4): KAGVTQTPRYLIKTRGQQVTLSCSPISGHRSVSWYQQTPGQGLQFLFEYFSETQRNKGNFPGRFSGRQFSNSRSEMNVSTLELGDSALYLCATRGGGSEKLFFGSGTQLSVL.

The gene calls are TRBV6-5 and TRBJ1-2; D not certain. The CDR3 sequence is 13 residues long. Germline CDR1 and CDR2: MNHEY and SVGAGI. V gave up 6 bases and J gave up 5 bases, with 13 bases separating them. The CDR3 DNA is TGTGCCAGCAGATTGTCCCGGGAGTATGGCTACACCTTC. It yields the protein CASRLSREYGYTF.

This clone was detected only once. The gene calls are TRBV10-3 and TRBJ1-4; D unresolved. Deletions cut 2 bases from V and 0 bases from J, with 7 bases between. The germline gives CDR1 ENHRY, CDR2 SYGVKD. CDR3 length equals 15 residues. Here the CDR3 reads CAISEHRTTNEKLFF. The CDR3 coding sequence is TGTGCCATCAGTGAGCACAGAACAACTAATGAAAAACTGTTTTTT.

The chain has TRBV21-1 and TRBJ2-3; the DNA was not compared with TRBD2, the D call given in the table. TRBV21-1 is given as a pseudogene. The CDR3 length is 14 residues. The CDR3 DNA sequence: TGTGCCAGCAGAGTCGCGACTTTTAGGGATACGCAGTATTTT. Its translation is CASRVATFRDTQYF.

This chain's CDR3 is CASSFSSSYEQYF. As DNA, the CDR3 is TGCGCCAGCAGCTTTTCTAGCTCCTACGAGCAGTACTTC. The chain recombines TRBV5-1 with TRBJ2-7; D ambiguous. CDR1 and CDR2 from the germline V gene are SGHRS and YFSETQ. The germline V and J ends were trimmed by 2 bases and 0 bases, with 6 bases remaining between them. The CDR3 has 13 residues.

V is TRBV6-5 and J is TRBJ2-7; 12 bases are a match to TRBD1. CDR1 MNHEY and CDR2 SVGAGI come from the germline V gene. Trimming removed 5 bases from V and 5 bases from J; junction bases left unmatched: 4. The CDR3 totals 14 residues. CDR3 sequence: CASSAGTGGHEQYF. DNA for the CDR3: TGTGCCAGCAGTGCTGGGACAGGGGGCCACGAGCAGTACTTC.

This clone was seen more than once but under ten times. The genes are TRBV7-9 and TRBJ1-6; the match to TRBD1 covers 9 bases. The V gene's germline CDR1 is SEHNR and CDR2 FQNEAQ (reference sequence). The junction had 5 bases not matched to a gene; V was cut back by 5 bases and J by 6 bases. CDR3 length: 15 residues. The CDR3 nucleotides are TGTGCCAGCAGCCCCGCGGGACAGGGTAATTCACCCCTCCACTTT. Its translation: CASSPAGQGNSPLHF.

This clone came up once. The chain links TRBV28 to TRBJ1-5, with a weak D call TRBD1 (6 bases). Trimming took off 3 bases at V and 2 bases at J, with 14 bases between the two ends. The CDR3 is made up of 16 amino acids. Germline assignment: CDR1 MDHEN and CDR2 SYDVKM. The CDR3 region has the DNA TGTGCCAGCAGTTTCGGGGGGCGGGTCGGCAATCAGCCCCAGCATTTT. Translation gives CASSFGGRVGNQPQHF. Complete variable domain (other parts from reference TRBV28 and TRBJ1-5): DVKVTQSSRYLVKRTGEKVFLECVQDMDHENMFWYRQDPGLGLRLIYFSYDVKMKEKGDIPEGYSVSREKKERFSLILESASTNQTSMYLCASSFGGRVGNQPQHFGDGTRLSIL.